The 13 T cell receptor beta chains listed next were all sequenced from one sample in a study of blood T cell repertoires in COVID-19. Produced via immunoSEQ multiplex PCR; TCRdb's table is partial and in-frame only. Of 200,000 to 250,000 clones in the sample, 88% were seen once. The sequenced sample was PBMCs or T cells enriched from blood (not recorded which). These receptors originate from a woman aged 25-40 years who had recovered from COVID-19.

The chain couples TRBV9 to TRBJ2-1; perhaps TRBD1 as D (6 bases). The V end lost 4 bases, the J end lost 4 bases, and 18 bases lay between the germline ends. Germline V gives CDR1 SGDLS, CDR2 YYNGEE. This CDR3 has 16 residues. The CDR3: CASSHFGQGMYNEQFF. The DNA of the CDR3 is TGTGCCAGCAGCCACTTCGGGCAGGGGATGTACAATGAGCAGTTCTTC. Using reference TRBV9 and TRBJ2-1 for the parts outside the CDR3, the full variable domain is DSGVTQTPKHLITATGQRVTLRCSPRSGDLSVYWYQQSLDQGLQFLIQYYNGEERAKGNILERFSAQQFPDLHSELNLSSLELGDSALYFCASSHFGQGMYNEQFFGPGTRLTVL.

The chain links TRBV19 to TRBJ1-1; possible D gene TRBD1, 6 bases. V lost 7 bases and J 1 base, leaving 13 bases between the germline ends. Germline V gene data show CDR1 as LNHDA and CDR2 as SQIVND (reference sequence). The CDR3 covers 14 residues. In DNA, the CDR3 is TGTGCCAGTACCCTCGGGGGGCCGAACACTGAAGCTTTCTTT. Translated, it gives CASTLGGPNTEAFF.

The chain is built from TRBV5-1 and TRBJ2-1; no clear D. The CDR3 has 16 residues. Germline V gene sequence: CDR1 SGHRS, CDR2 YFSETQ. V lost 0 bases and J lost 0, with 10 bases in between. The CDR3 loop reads CASSLDPRSSYNEQFF. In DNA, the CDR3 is TGCGCCAGCAGCTTGGATCCTAGGAGCTCCTACAATGAGCAGTTCTTC.

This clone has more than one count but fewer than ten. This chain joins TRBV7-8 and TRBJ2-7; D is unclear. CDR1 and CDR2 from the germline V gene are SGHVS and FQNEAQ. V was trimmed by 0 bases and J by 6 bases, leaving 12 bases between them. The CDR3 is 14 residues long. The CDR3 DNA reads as TGTGCCAGCAGCTTAGCCCAACTACGCGGCGAGCAGTACTTC. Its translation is CASSLAQLRGEQYF.

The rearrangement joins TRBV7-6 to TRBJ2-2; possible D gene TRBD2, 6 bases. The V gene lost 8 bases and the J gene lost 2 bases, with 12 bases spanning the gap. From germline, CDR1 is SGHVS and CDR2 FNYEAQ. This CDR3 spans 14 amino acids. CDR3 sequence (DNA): TGTGCCAGCTCCGGGACTCTAAACACCGGGGAGCTGTTTTTT. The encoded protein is CASSGTLNTGELFF.

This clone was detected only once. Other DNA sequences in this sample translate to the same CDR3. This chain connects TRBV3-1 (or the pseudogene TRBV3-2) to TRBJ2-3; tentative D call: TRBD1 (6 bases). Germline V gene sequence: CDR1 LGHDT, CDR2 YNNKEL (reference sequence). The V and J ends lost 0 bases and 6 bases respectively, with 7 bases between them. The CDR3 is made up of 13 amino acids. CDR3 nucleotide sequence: TGTGCCAGCAGCCAAGATAGGGGGGATACGCAGTATTTT. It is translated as CASSQDRGDTQYF.

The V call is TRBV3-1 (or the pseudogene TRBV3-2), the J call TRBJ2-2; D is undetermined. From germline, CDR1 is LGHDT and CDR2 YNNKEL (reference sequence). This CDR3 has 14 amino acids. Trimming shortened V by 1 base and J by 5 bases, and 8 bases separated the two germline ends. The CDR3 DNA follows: TGTGCCAGCAGCCAAGTTGTTCTTACCGGGGAGCTGTTTTTT. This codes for CASSQVVLTGELFF.

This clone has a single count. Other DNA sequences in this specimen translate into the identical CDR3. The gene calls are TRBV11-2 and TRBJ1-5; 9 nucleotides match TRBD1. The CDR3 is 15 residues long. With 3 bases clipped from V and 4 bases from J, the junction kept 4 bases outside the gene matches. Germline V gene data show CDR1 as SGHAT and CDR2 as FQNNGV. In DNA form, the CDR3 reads TGTGCCAGCAGCTTGGACAGGGGTGGGAATCAGCCCCAGCATTTT. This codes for CASSLDRGGNQPQHF. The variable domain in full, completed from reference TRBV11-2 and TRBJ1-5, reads EAGVAQSPRYKIIEKRQSVAFWCNPISGHATLYWYQQILGQGPKLLIQFQNNGVVDDSQLPKDRFSAERLKGVDSTLKIQPAKLEDSAVYLCASSLDRGGNQPQHFGDGTRLSIL.

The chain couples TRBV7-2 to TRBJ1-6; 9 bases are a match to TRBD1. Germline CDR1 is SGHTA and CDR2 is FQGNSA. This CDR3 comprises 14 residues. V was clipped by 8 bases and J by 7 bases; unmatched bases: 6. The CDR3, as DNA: TGTGCCAGCGGGGGACAGGGAGACAATTCACCCCTCCACTTT. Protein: CASGGQGDNSPLHF.

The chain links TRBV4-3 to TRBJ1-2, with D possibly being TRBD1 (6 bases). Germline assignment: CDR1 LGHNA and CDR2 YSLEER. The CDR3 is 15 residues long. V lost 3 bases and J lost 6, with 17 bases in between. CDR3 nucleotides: TGCGCCAGCAGCCACGACAGGCTTGGGGGAGATGGCTACACCTTC. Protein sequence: CASSHDRLGGDGYTF.

The CDR3, as DNA: TGTGCCAGCAGCGTAGGGCTAGCGGGGGGGCAAAAGACCCAGTACTTC. Translating gives CASSVGLAGGQKTQYF. The gene calls are TRBV9 and TRBJ2-5; 12 bases fit TRBD2. V gave up 0 bases and J gave up 6 bases; unmatched junction bases: 6. Germline values: CDR1 SGDLS, CDR2 YYNGEE. CDR3 length: 16 residues.

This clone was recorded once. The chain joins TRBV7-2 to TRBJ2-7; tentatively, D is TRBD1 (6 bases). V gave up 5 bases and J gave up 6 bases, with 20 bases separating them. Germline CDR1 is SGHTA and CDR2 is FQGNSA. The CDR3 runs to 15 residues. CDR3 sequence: CASSEVGVQGSEQYF. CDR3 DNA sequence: TGTGCCAGCAGCGAAGTAGGGGTACAGGGAAGCGAGCAGTACTTC. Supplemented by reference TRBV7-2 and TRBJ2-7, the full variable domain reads GAGVSQSPSNKVTEKGKDVELRCDPISGHTALYWYRQSLGQGLEFLIYFQGNSAPDKSGLPSDRFSAERTGGSVSTLTIQRTQQEDSAVYLCASSEVGVQGSEQYFGPGTRLTVT.

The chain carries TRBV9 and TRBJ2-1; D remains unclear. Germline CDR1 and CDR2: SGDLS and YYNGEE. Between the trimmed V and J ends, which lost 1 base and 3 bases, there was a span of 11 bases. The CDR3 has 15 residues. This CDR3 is CASSVSQSHYNEQFF. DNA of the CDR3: TGTGCCAGCAGCGTATCCCAGTCCCACTACAATGAGCAGTTCTTC.